The 27 T cell receptor beta chains presented below share a single source sample, sequenced in a study of blood T cell repertoires in COVID-19. Clones were sequenced by immunoSEQ multiplex PCR, and TCRdb holds only the in-frame ones, with some missing. The data contain roughly 35,000 clones, over 75% of them singletons. Sequencing was performed on peripheral blood. The receptor source for this set is a man at least 80 years old with active or convalescent COVID-19.

The chain recombines TRBV4-1 with TRBJ1-2, with D hard to call. The CDR3 is 14 amino acids. Deletions cut 7 bases from V and 4 bases from J, with 16 bases between. Looked up from germline, CDR1 is MGHRA and CDR2 is YSYEKL. CDR3 in DNA: TGCGCCAGCAACCCAGGCGACGGCCTCTATGGCTACACCTTC. This sequence encodes CASNPGDGLYGYTF.

This clone was seen only once. The chain employs TRBV5-5 and TRBJ2-3, with 9 bases fitting TRBD2. The CDR3 runs to 15 residues. Trimming removed 0 bases from V and 6 bases from J; junction bases left unmatched: 5. CDR1 is SGHKS and CDR2 is YYEKEE in the germline V gene (reference sequence). CDR3: CASSLVAGGADTQYF. The CDR3 nucleotides read TGTGCCAGCAGCTTGGTGGCGGGGGGGGCGGATACGCAGTATTTT.

In its sample, this clone was seen once. The rearrangement links TRBV14 to TRBJ1-6; 7 nucleotides match TRBD1. This CDR3 comprises 16 residues. Germline V lookup: CDR1 SGHDN, CDR2 FVKESK. Unmatched junction bases numbered 9, after V lost 4 bases and J lost 6 bases. This CDR3 is CASSPGLGTANSPLHF. As DNA, the CDR3 is TGTGCCAGCAGCCCGGGTCTCGGGACAGCTAATTCACCCCTCCACTTT.

V and J are TRBV6-5 and TRBJ1-2; 9 bases match TRBD1. Looked up from germline, CDR1 is MNHEY and CDR2 is SVGAGI. After removal of 6 bases from V and 12 bases from J, the junction contained 14 bases not matched to a gene. The CDR3 sequence is 14 residues long. CDR3 residues: CASSQAAGQGSHTF. The CDR3 nucleotides read TGTGCCAGCAGCCAAGCCGCGGGACAGGGTTCCCACACCTTC.

This clone was detected many times. The V and J genes are TRBV9 and TRBJ2-5; 7 positions agree with TRBD1. V was pared by 0 bases and J by 3 bases, with 2 bases of the junction left unmatched. Germline V gene sequence: CDR1 SGDLS, CDR2 YYNGEE. This CDR3 has 14 residues. DNA for the CDR3: TGTGCCAGCAGCGTAGACCAGGGGGAAGAGACCCAGTACTTC. Translation gives CASSVDQGEETQYF. The full variable domain, completed using reference TRBV9 and TRBJ2-5, is DSGVTQTPKHLITATGQRVTLRCSPRSGDLSVYWYQQSLDQGLQFLIQYYNGEERAKGNILERFSAQQFPDLHSELNLSSLELGDSALYFCASSVDQGEETQYFGPGTRLLVL.

There are a few counts of this clone. This sequence joins TRBV5-1 and TRBJ1-6, with unresolved D. CDR3 size: 15 residues. Trimming removed 0 bases at V and 7 bases at J, with 11 bases between. From germline, CDR1 is SGHRS and CDR2 YFSETQ. The CDR3 spells CASSLVGGNNSPLHF. The CDR3 nucleotides read TGCGCCAGCAGCTTGGTCGGCGGTAACAATTCACCCCTCCACTTT.

With respect to this clone: Relative to the germline gene, one junction end is altered; a read error may explain this. The chain couples TRBV5-1 to TRBJ2-5; TRBD2 aligns across 12 bases. The CDR3 runs 16 residues. Germline CDR1 is SGHRS and CDR2 is YFSETQ. The CDR3 here is CASSLASGGGQGTQYF. CDR3 bases: TGCGCCAGCAGCTTGGCTAGCGGGGGGGGCCAAGGGACCCAGTACTTC.

The chain combines TRBV2 with TRBJ2-1; TRBD2 aligns across 13 bases. Germline trimming cut 2 bases from V and 2 bases from J; bases unmatched to any gene: 12. This CDR3 contains 20 residues. From germline, CDR1 is SNHLY and CDR2 FYNNEI. The CDR3 loop reads CASSEIRGLAGLTPYNEQFF. The CDR3 DNA reads TGTGCCAGCAGTGAAATAAGGGGACTAGCGGGACTAACCCCCTACAATGAGCAGTTCTTC.

The chain recombines TRBV4-3 with TRBJ2-1; 8 nucleotides align to TRBD2. The V and J ends lost 1 base and 0 bases, in that order; junction bases with no gene match: 2. The CDR3 is 16 residues long. In germline, CDR1 is LGHNA, CDR2 YSLEER. CDR3 sequence: CASSQASGGSYNEQFF. CDR3 nucleotide sequence: TGCGCCAGCAGCCAAGCCAGCGGGGGCTCCTACAATGAGCAGTTCTTC.

The V call is TRBV15, the J call TRBJ2-3; 7 bases fit TRBD2. Germline values: CDR1 LNHNV, CDR2 YYDKDF (reference sequence). V was pared by 8 bases and J by 4 bases, with 6 bases of the junction left unmatched. CDR3 length: 13 amino acids. The DNA of the CDR3 is TGTGCCACCGGGGGGGTAAGGGCAGATACGCAGTATTTT. This gives the protein CATGGVRADTQYF. The full variable domain, with the rest looked up from reference TRBV15 and TRBJ2-3, is DAMVIQNPRYQVTQFGKPVTLSCSQTLNHNVMYWYQQKSSQAPKLLFHYYDKDFNNEADTPDNFQSRRPNTSFCFLDIRSPGLGDTAMYLCATGGVRADTQYFGPGTRLTVL.

The sample holds one count of this clone. The rearrangement joins TRBV4-3 to TRBJ1-2; D possibly corresponds to TRBD1 (6 bases). Per germline, CDR1 LGHNA and CDR2 YSLEER. This CDR3 is 13 amino acids long. Trimming shortened V by 2 bases and J by 4 bases, and 8 bases separated the two germline ends. The CDR3 region has the DNA TGCGCCAGCAGCCAACGACAGGCCTATGGCTACACCTTC. Its protein is CASSQRQAYGYTF.

The V call is TRBV5-1, the J call TRBJ1-1; TRBD1 matches at 7 bases. Germline assignment: CDR1 SGHRS and CDR2 YFSETQ. This CDR3 spans 15 amino acids. The V segment lost 4 bases and the J segment 4 bases; nucleotides outside the gene matches: 10. CDR3 DNA: TGCGCCAGCAGCCCGGGACAGTTGGGTGCCACTGAAGCTTTCTTT. Translated, it gives CASSPGQLGATEAFF. The complete variable domain, with remaining parts taken from reference TRBV5-1 and TRBJ1-1, reads KAGVTQTPRYLIKTRGQQVTLSCSPISGHRSVSWYQQTPGQGLQFLFEYFSETQRNKGNFPGRFSGRQFSNSRSEMNVSTLELGDSALYLCASSPGQLGATEAFFGQGTRLTVV.

This rearrangement joins TRBV29-1 to TRBJ1-1, with no clear D. Germline V CDR1 and CDR2: SQVTM, ANQGSEA. The V gene lost 4 bases and the J gene lost 6 bases, with 18 bases spanning the gap. CDR3 length: 14 amino acids. DNA for the CDR3: TGCAGCGTTGTACAGCCGAAAGGAATAGCTGAAGCTTTCTTT. The encoded protein is CSVVQPKGIAEAFF.

The rearrangement uses TRBV27 and TRBJ1-5, with D perhaps TRBD1 (5 bases). The CDR3 extends over 14 amino acids. V lost 2 bases, J lost 7 bases, and 12 bases lay in between. Per the germline V gene, CDR1 is MNHEY and CDR2 is SMNVEV (reference sequence). The DNA for the CDR3 is TGTGCCAGCAGTTTAATAGTACAGGAGCAGCCCCAGCATTTT. Its protein product is CASSLIVQEQPQHF.

The gene calls are TRBV11-3 and TRBJ2-3; 13 nucleotides align to TRBD2. Trimming at V came to 5 bases and at J to 1 base, leaving 6 bases not matched to a gene. Germline assignment: CDR1 SGHNT and CDR2 YENEEA. This CDR3 comprises 17 residues. The CDR3 DNA reads as TGTGCCAGCAGCCCAGGACTAGCGGGGGCGGGCACAGATACGCAGTATTTT. Protein product: CASSPGLAGAGTDTQYF.

The chain recombines TRBV11-3 with TRBJ2-7; D might be TRBD2 (5 bases). Germline V gene sequence: CDR1 SGHNT, CDR2 YENEEA. The CDR3 length is 12 residues. V lost 4 bases, J lost 7 bases, and 11 bases lay in between. CDR3 residues: CASSSRTGEQYF. The CDR3 DNA is TGTGCCAGCAGCTCTAGGACGGGGGAGCAGTACTTC.

The gene calls are TRBV19 and TRBJ2-3; TRBD2 might be the D (6 bases). With 10 bases removed from V and 5 bases from J, the gap between germline ends came to 22 bases. This CDR3 contains 15 residues. The germline gives CDR1 LNHDA, CDR2 SQIVND (reference sequence). The CDR3 protein is CATRDKGLPRDTQYF. As DNA, the CDR3 is TGTGCCACCCGGGATAAGGGACTTCCCCGAGATACGCAGTATTTT.

The chain employs TRBV19 and TRBJ1-2; D gene ambiguous. This CDR3 contains 13 residues. Germline V CDR1 and CDR2: LNHDA, SQIVND (reference sequence). V lost 8 bases and J lost 0, with 10 bases in between. The CDR3 loop is CASGGRSNYGYTF. CDR3 nucleotides: TGTGCCAGTGGAGGGCGGTCTAACTATGGCTACACCTTC.

The chain joins TRBV4-2 to TRBJ2-3; TRBD2 agrees at 10 bases. The germline V gene has CDR1 LGHNA and CDR2 YNFKEQ. J gave up 3 bases and V 6 bases, and 6 bases lay outside the gene matches. CDR3 size: 15 residues. The CDR3 loop reads CASRHGLADTDTQYF. The CDR3 DNA sequence: TGTGCCAGCAGACATGGACTAGCGGATACAGATACGCAGTATTTT.

V usage is TRBV13 and J usage is TRBJ1-1; TRBD1 aligns across 7 bases. V lost 2 bases, J lost 4 bases, and 4 bases stayed unmatched. The CDR3 length is 14 residues. Germline-derived CDR1 and CDR2 are PRHDT and FYEKMQ (reference sequence). CDR3 sequence (DNA): TGTGCCAGCAGCTTAAGGGGGCTGATCACTGAAGCTTTCTTT. This sequence encodes CASSLRGLITEAFF. Filled out from reference TRBV13 and TRBJ1-1, the complete variable domain reads AAGVIQSPRHLIKEKRETATLKCYPIPRHDTVYWYQQGPGQDPQFLISFYEKMQSDKGSIPDRFSAQQFSDYHSELNMSSLELGDSALYFCASSLRGLITEAFFGQGTRLTVV.

The rearrangement joins TRBV2 to TRBJ2-7; 9 nucleotides line up with TRBD1. The CDR3 is 12 amino acids. From germline, CDR1 is SNHLY and CDR2 FYNNEI. After removal of 4 bases from V and 12 bases from J, the junction contained 7 bases not matched to a gene. Here the CDR3 DNA reads TGTGCCAGCAGTGTCACGGACAGGGGATTGTACTTC. Encoded protein: CASSVTDRGLYF. Full variable domain (outside the CDR3, taken from reference TRBV2 and TRBJ2-7): EPEVTQTPSHQVTQMGQEVILRCVPISNHLYFYWYRQILGQKVEFLVSFYNNEISEKSEIFDDQFSVERPDGSNFTLKIRSTKLEDSAMYFCASSVTDRGLYFGPGTRLTVT.

The chain is built from TRBV7-9 and TRBJ2-2; 8 bases agree with TRBD1. This CDR3 is built from 14 residues. The V segment lost 5 bases and the J segment 6 bases; nucleotides outside the gene matches: 5. The germline V gene has CDR1 SEHNR and CDR2 FQNEAQ (reference sequence). The CDR3 loop is CASSQGADSGELFF. DNA for the CDR3: TGTGCCAGCAGCCAGGGGGCAGACTCCGGGGAGCTGTTTTTT.

Comments on this clone: Distinct nucleotide sequences in the sample also encode this CDR3. The chain employs TRBV5-1 and TRBJ1-2; tentative D call: TRBD1 (5 bases). Deletions cut 0 bases from V and 2 bases from J, with 5 bases between. The CDR3 totals 13 residues. The V gene's germline CDR1 is SGHRS and CDR2 YFSETQ. CDR3 nucleotide sequence: TGCGCCAGCAGCTTGGCAGGGAACTATGGCTACACCTTC. Protein product: CASSLAGNYGYTF.

The gene calls are TRBV7-9 and TRBJ1-4; 10 bases fit TRBD1. Germline trimming cut 5 bases from V and 8 bases from J; bases unmatched to any gene: 8. Germline values: CDR1 SEHNR, CDR2 FQNEAQ (reference sequence). The CDR3 has 15 residues. CDR3 sequence reads: CASSPSDRGVEKLFF. CDR3 sequence (DNA): TGTGCCAGCAGCCCATCGGACAGGGGGGTCGAAAAACTGTTTTTT.

Only one count was recorded for this clone. The chain recombines TRBV19 with TRBJ2-4; TRBD2 is a possible D gene (5 bases). This CDR3 comprises 17 residues. In germline, CDR1 is LNHDA, CDR2 SQIVND (reference sequence). The V end lost 5 bases, the J end lost 0 bases, and 17 bases lay between the germline ends. The CDR3 DNA follows: TGTGCCAGTAGTCCCCTGACGGACTCTCTAGCCAAAAACATTCAGTACTTC. It encodes CASSPLTDSLAKNIQYF.

The rearrangement joins TRBV4-3 to TRBJ2-2; D unresolved. The CDR3 covers 16 residues. Germline V CDR1 and CDR2: LGHNA, YSLEER. The V gene lost 0 bases and the J gene lost 4 bases, with 12 bases spanning the gap. The CDR3 reads CASSQERYGGTGELFF. The DNA of the CDR3 is TGCGCCAGCAGCCAAGAGAGGTATGGCGGCACCGGGGAGCTGTTTTTT.

The chain links TRBV5-5 to TRBJ2-2; D gene ambiguous. The germline gives CDR1 SGHKS, CDR2 YYEKEE (reference sequence). The CDR3 spans 12 residues. Trimming took off 7 bases at V and 2 bases at J, with 6 bases between the two ends. The DNA of the CDR3 is TGTGCCAGCCGTCCCAACACCGGGGAGCTGTTTTTT. Its translation is CASRPNTGELFF.